Following are 31 T cell receptor beta chains from one sample sequenced in a study of blood T cell repertoires in COVID-19. The assay was immunoSEQ multiplex PCR, and TCRdb's table has in-frame clones only and misses some. The data show about 140,000 clones, more than 60% seen once. The sample comprised peripheral blood. The receptors stem from a man at least 80 years old with acute or convalescent COVID-19.

V and J are TRBV6-5 and TRBJ2-1; TRBD1 matches at 7 bases. CDR1 and CDR2 (germline): MNHEY, SVGAGI. The V segment lost 8 bases and the J segment 5 bases; nucleotides outside the gene matches: 9. The CDR3 totals 14 residues. The CDR3: CASYSSDRNNEQFF. The CDR3 nucleotides read TGTGCCAGCTACAGCTCGGACAGGAACAATGAGCAGTTCTTC.

This clone is a singleton in its sample. The sample holds other DNA sequences that translate to the same CDR3. The chain links TRBV29-1 to TRBJ2-2; 11 nucleotides agree with TRBD1. The CDR3 has 14 amino acids. Germline loops: CDR1 SQVTM, CDR2 ANQGSEA. Trimming at V came to 4 bases and at J to 5 bases, leaving 3 bases not matched to a gene. CDR3 sequence (DNA): TGCAGCGTTGGGGGACAGGGGGGTACCGGGGAGCTGTTTTTT. As protein: CSVGGQGGTGELFF.

The chain recombines TRBV30 with TRBJ2-5; D ambiguous. CDR3 length: 13 amino acids. Deletions cut 5 bases from V and 2 bases from J, with 12 bases between. CDR1 and CDR2 (germline): GTSNPN, SVGIG (reference sequence). The DNA of the CDR3 is TGTGCCTGGTGTCGAAAACAGCAAGAGACCCAGTACTTC. Translated, it gives CAWCRKQQETQYF.

J is TRBJ2-5 and V is TRBV6-2 or TRBV6-3; 7 nucleotides match TRBD1. The CDR3 runs to 14 residues. Trimming at V came to 0 bases and at J to 5 bases, leaving 3 bases not matched to a gene. Germline loops: CDR1 MNHEY, CDR2 SVGEGT. As DNA, the CDR3 is TGTGCCAGCAGTTACTCAGGGGGCAGGGAGACCCAGTACTTC. This gives the protein CASSYSGGRETQYF.

CDR3 sequence reads: CASSYGQGLSNQPQHF. Here the CDR3 DNA reads TGTGCCAGCAGTTACGGACAGGGACTTAGCAATCAGCCCCAGCATTTT. The V and J genes are TRBV6-2 or TRBV6-3 and TRBJ1-5; 8 bases map to TRBD1. The CDR3 has 16 amino acids. V lost 2 bases and J lost 0; bases outside the gene matches: 3. Germline assignment: CDR1 MNHEY and CDR2 SVGEGT.

This clone was seen a few times. The gene calls are TRBV5-1 and TRBJ1-6; 7 nucleotides match TRBD1. This CDR3 is built from 17 residues. V gave up 0 bases and J gave up 4 bases; unmatched junction bases: 7. The germline V gene has CDR1 SGHRS and CDR2 YFSETQ. The CDR3: CASSLDLTGQYNSPLHF. Written as DNA, the CDR3 is TGCGCCAGCAGCTTGGATCTAACGGGACAGTATAATTCACCCCTCCACTTT.

The rearrangement joins TRBV6-5 to TRBJ2-5, with D perhaps TRBD1 (6 bases). The CDR3 is 13 residues long. Germline CDR1 and CDR2: MNHEY and SVGAGI. Trimming stripped 6 bases from V and 1 base from J, with 9 bases between. DNA of the CDR3: TGTGCCAGCAGAGGACAGACCCAAGAGACCCAGTACTTC. Protein sequence: CASRGQTQETQYF.

The chain carries TRBV7-3 and TRBJ1-6, with D possibly TRBD1 on 5 matching bases. CDR1 SGHTA and CDR2 FQGTGA come from the germline V gene. The CDR3 loop spans 16 amino acids. The V gene lost 0 bases and the J gene lost 5 bases, with 11 bases spanning the gap. This CDR3 reads CASSLTGGTDNSPLHF. The CDR3 coding sequence is TGTGCCAGCAGCTTAACGGGAGGGACCGATAATTCACCCCTCCACTTT.

The chain combines TRBV7-2 with TRBJ1-5, with D possibly being TRBD1 (5 bases). Trimming pared 6 bases from V and 1 base from J, leaving 13 bases between. The CDR3 is 15 amino acids. Germline V gives CDR1 SGHTA, CDR2 FQGNSA. The CDR3 region is CASSPLRQSNQPQHF. As DNA, the CDR3 is TGTGCCAGCAGTCCCCTTCGACAGAGCAATCAGCCCCAGCATTTT.

The rearrangement uses TRBV6-5 and TRBJ1-5, with D hard to call. The V gene lost 8 bases and the J gene lost 7 bases, with 15 bases spanning the gap. CDR1 and CDR2 from the germline V gene are MNHEY and SVGAGI. CDR3 size: 13 residues. Written as DNA, the CDR3 is TGTGCCAGCCAGGCGCAATATGGGCAGCCCCAGCATTTT. Amino acid sequence: CASQAQYGQPQHF.

The chain employs TRBV6-5 and TRBJ2-3; 9 nucleotides line up with TRBD1. Per the germline V gene, CDR1 is MNHEY and CDR2 is SVGAGI. Trimming cost V 4 bases and J 4 bases; bases outside gene matches: 3. This CDR3 has 14 residues. DNA of the CDR3: TGTGCCAGCAGTTCACAGGGGGCAGCAGATACGCAGTATTTT. Translation gives CASSSQGAADTQYF.

This clone occurred a few times. This chain connects TRBV5-5 to TRBJ1-4; TRBD1 aligns across 8 bases. This CDR3 comprises 16 residues. Per germline, CDR1 SGHKS and CDR2 YYEKEE (reference sequence). The V and J ends lost 3 bases and 3 bases, in that order; junction bases with no gene match: 7. CDR3 DNA sequence: TGTGCCAGCAGCTCGCAGGGGGCGCCGGCTAATGAAAAACTGTTTTTT. Its translation: CASSSQGAPANEKLFF.

J is TRBJ2-3 and V is TRBV11-2, with a weak D call TRBD2 (5 bases). The length of the CDR3 is 12 residues. Germline CDR1 reads SGHAT; CDR2 reads FQNNGV. The CDR3 spells CAAGGYTDTQYF. CDR3 DNA sequence: TGTGCTGCTGGCGGGTACACAGATACGCAGTATTTT.

The chain employs TRBV7-2 and TRBJ2-1, with 11 bases fitting TRBD2. The junction had 5 bases not matched to a gene; V was cut back by 3 bases and J by 7 bases. CDR1 SGHTA and CDR2 FQGNSA come from the germline V gene. This CDR3 is 15 amino acids long. The CDR3 sequence: CASSFTSGGWNEQFF. The CDR3 DNA follows: TGTGCCAGCAGCTTCACTAGCGGGGGCTGGAATGAGCAGTTCTTC.

As to this clone: This CDR3 is also generated by other DNA sequences in the sample. The rearrangement joins TRBV9 to TRBJ1-3, with TRBD1 matching 10 bases. The CDR3 has 15 residues. Germline loops: CDR1 SGDLS, CDR2 YYNGEE. Trimming at V came to 2 bases and at J to 5 bases, leaving 4 bases not matched to a gene. CDR3 DNA sequence: TGTGCCAGCAGCGTTCAGGGACAGGGGAGAAACACCATATATTTT. Its protein is CASSVQGQGRNTIYF. The full variable domain, in which reference TRBV9 and TRBJ1-3 provide the parts outside the CDR3, is DSGVTQTPKHLITATGQRVTLRCSPRSGDLSVYWYQQSLDQGLQFLIQYYNGEERAKGNILERFSAQQFPDLHSELNLSSLELGDSALYFCASSVQGQGRNTIYFGEGSWLTVV.

CDR3 sequence: CACRSRQGGNTIYF. Written as DNA, the CDR3 is TGTGCCTGCCGGTCCCGACAGGGAGGAAACACCATATATTTT. The V call is TRBV30, the J call TRBJ1-3, with 7 positions matching TRBD1. V lost 6 bases, J lost 4 bases, and 9 bases stayed unmatched. The CDR3 has 14 residues. Germline lookup yields CDR1 GTSNPN and CDR2 SVGIG (reference sequence).

The rearrangement uses TRBV9 and TRBJ1-2; D may be TRBD1 (6 bases). Germline V CDR1 and CDR2: SGDLS, YYNGEE. This CDR3 is built from 14 residues. V lost 0 bases to trimming and J lost 6 bases, with 12 bases between them. The CDR3 coding sequence is TGTGCCAGCAGCGTAGGCCCAGGGACAAATGGCTACACCTTC. It is translated as CASSVGPGTNGYTF.

The chain joins TRBV15 to TRBJ2-5; D is perhaps TRBD2 (6 bases). Germline assignment: CDR1 LNHNV and CDR2 YYDKDF (reference sequence). V was trimmed by 2 bases and J by 5 bases, leaving 15 bases between them. There are 15 residues in the CDR3. The CDR3 sequence: CATSRIGSGGETQYF. For the CDR3, the DNA is TGTGCCACCAGCAGAATCGGGTCAGGAGGGGAGACCCAGTACTTC.

CDR3 sequence (DNA): TGTGCCAGTAGTATGGTGGCAGCCATAGCCTTCCGGGGTGGGGAGCTGTTTTTT. It translates to CASSMVAAIAFRGGELFF. The rearrangement joins TRBV19 to TRBJ2-2; the D gene is possibly TRBD2 (5 bases). The V and J ends lost 3 bases and 8 bases respectively, with 25 bases between them. The germline V gene has CDR1 LNHDA and CDR2 SQIVND (reference sequence). The CDR3 sequence is 18 residues long.

The V and J genes are TRBV7-2 and TRBJ2-3; D not certain. V lost 3 bases, J lost 5 bases, and 9 bases lay in between. CDR1 is SGHTA and CDR2 is FQGNSA in the germline V gene. CDR3 length equals 13 residues. CDR3 residues: CASSFSFKDTQYF. Here the CDR3 DNA reads TGTGCCAGCAGCTTTTCATTCAAAGATACGCAGTATTTT.

This clone was observed once. The junction and the germline gene differ at one end; a read error may be behind it. J is TRBJ2-3 and V is TRBV5-5, with TRBD2 matching 11 bases. The CDR3 consists of 16 residues. Germline assignment: CDR1 SGHKS and CDR2 YYEKEE (reference sequence). CDR3 sequence (DNA): TGTGCCAGCAGTTTGGGGACTAGCGGAATCACAGATACGCAGTATTTT. It translates to CASSLGTSGITDTQYF.

Only one count was recorded for this clone. V and J are TRBV7-9 and TRBJ2-2; possible D gene TRBD2, 6 bases. This CDR3 comprises 19 residues. The germline V gene has CDR1 SEHNR and CDR2 FQNEAQ (reference sequence). The germline V and J ends were trimmed by 4 bases and 0 bases, with 21 bases remaining between them. The CDR3 reads CASSSSHTGGPTNTGELFF. In nucleotides, the CDR3 is TGTGCCAGCAGCTCCTCCCATACCGGGGGTCCTACGAACACCGGGGAGCTGTTTTTT.

J is TRBJ1-5 and V is TRBV28; 7 bases map to TRBD1. V shed 4 bases, J shed 3 bases, and the junction held 15 bases outside the gene matches. This CDR3 has 18 residues. Germline V gene sequence: CDR1 MDHEN, CDR2 SYDVKM. Here the CDR3 reads CASSSLPRQGWHNQPQHF. The CDR3 nucleotides read TGTGCCAGCAGTTCCTTACCGAGACAGGGATGGCACAATCAGCCCCAGCATTTT.

Regarding this clone: The junction does not match germline at one end; this may be a read error. This rearrangement joins TRBV7-2 to TRBJ1-1; 8 bases map to TRBD1. CDR3 size: 15 residues. Germline V gives CDR1 SGHTA, CDR2 FQGNSA. CDR3 nucleotide sequence: TGTGCCAGCAGCCCCCGACAGGGGTGGCTTGGTGAAACTTTCTTT. Amino acid sequence: CASSPRQGWLGETFF.

The J gene is TRBJ2-5, the V gene TRBV7-3; D not certain. Trimming left V 5 bases short and J 4 bases short, with 8 bases between. The germline V gene has CDR1 SGHTA and CDR2 FQGTGA. This CDR3 region has 12 residues. DNA for the CDR3: TGTGCCAGCAGCGGAGACTCAGAGACCCAGTACTTC. It yields the protein CASSGDSETQYF.

The rearrangement joins TRBV11-2 to TRBJ1-6; TRBD1 matches at 8 bases. Trimming removed 4 bases from V and 5 bases from J; junction bases left unmatched: 4. The CDR3 has 15 amino acids. From germline, CDR1 is SGHAT and CDR2 FQNNGV. The CDR3 DNA reads TGTGCCAGCAGCTCGATACAGGGGGATAATTCACCCCTCCACTTT. Amino acid sequence: CASSSIQGDNSPLHF.

The rearrangement joins TRBV18 to TRBJ2-5; 15 nucleotides agree with TRBD2. The CDR3 totals 21 residues. In germline, CDR1 is KGHSH, CDR2 LQKENI. Trimming at V came to 1 base and at J to 2 bases, leaving 14 bases not matched to a gene. As DNA, the CDR3 is TGTGCCAGCTCACCACAGTTCACCGGGACTAGCGGGGGGCCATTACAAGAGACCCAGTACTTC. Its translation is CASSPQFTGTSGGPLQETQYF.

This chain joins TRBV10-3 and TRBJ2-5; the D gene is possibly TRBD1 (6 bases). This CDR3 comprises 12 residues. Trimming cost V 9 bases and J 0 bases, with 8 bases left between them. Germline loops: CDR1 ENHRY, CDR2 SYGVKD. CDR3: CAIGGNQETQYF. The CDR3 nucleotides read TGTGCCATAGGGGGAAACCAAGAGACCCAGTACTTC.

The rearrangement joins TRBV30 to TRBJ2-4; the D gene is possibly TRBD2 (7 bases). Germline V CDR1 and CDR2: GTSNPN, SVGIG (reference sequence). The CDR3 has 15 residues. The V end was cut by 2 bases, the J end by 1 base, with 12 bases between. In DNA, the CDR3 is TGTGCCTGGAGTAGGGGGGGCAGGGCCAAAAACATTCAGTACTTC. This sequence encodes CAWSRGGRAKNIQYF. Full variable domain (remainder filled in from reference TRBV30 and TRBJ2-4): SQTIHQWPATLVQPVGSPLSLECTVEGTSNPNLYWYRQAAGRGLQLLFYSVGIGQISSEVPQNLSASRPQDRQFILSSKKLLLSDSGFYLCAWSRGGRAKNIQYFGAGTRLSVL.

This chain connects TRBV27 to TRBJ1-2; D unclear. The CDR3 is 13 residues long. Deletions cut 0 bases from V and 0 bases from J, with 2 bases between. Germline V gene lookup returns CDR1 MNHEY and CDR2 SMNVEV (reference sequence). The DNA for the CDR3 is TGTGCCAGCAGTTTATCTACTAACTATGGCTACACCTTC. It is translated as CASSLSTNYGYTF.

The chain is built from TRBV18 and TRBJ2-1, with 8 nucleotides matching TRBD1. Germline V CDR1 and CDR2: KGHSH, LQKENI. Losses at the gene ends were 1 base for V and 14 bases for J; bases not matched to a gene: 19. The CDR3 runs 17 residues. The CDR3 loop is CASSPRGKVTGGFLEFF. The CDR3 bases are TGTGCCAGCTCACCACGAGGAAAAGTAACAGGGGGATTTTTAGAGTTCTTC.